The next 32 T cell receptor beta chains were all read from a single sample in a study of cytomegalovirus exposure and HLA in healthy donors. Primers included in the PCR were 60 Vbeta and 13 Jbeta primers. TCRdb keeps only in-frame clones here, not all; method: immunoSEQ multiplex PCR. Altogether around 130,000 clones are present, roughly 82% being singletons, with the ten largest covering less than 3.5%. Sequencing was carried out using PBMCs. The receptors were gathered from a woman in her thirties or forties in good health and CMV-seropositive.

The chain couples TRBV28 to TRBJ1-2, with 9 bases matching TRBD1. Germline CDR1 is MDHEN and CDR2 is SYDVKM. The trim removed 7 bases at V and 6 bases at J, leaving 3 bases unmatched. The CDR3 spans 12 residues. DNA of the CDR3: TGTGCCAGCACGACAGGGGGGCATGGCTACACCTTC. Protein sequence: CASTTGGHGYTF.

In regard to this clone: This same CDR3 is encoded by further DNA sequences in the sample. The gene calls are TRBV5-4 and TRBJ1-1; D is unresolved. The CDR3 is 14 amino acids. Germline V gives CDR1 SGHNT, CDR2 YYREEE (reference sequence). V lost 0 bases and J 1 base, leaving 7 bases between the germline ends. The CDR3 nucleotides are TGTGCCAGCAGCTTGGTGCGACAGAACACTGAAGCTTTCTTT. Translating gives CASSLVRQNTEAFF. The full variable domain, its missing parts supplied by reference TRBV5-4 and TRBJ1-1, is ETGVTQSPTHLIKTRGQQVTLRCSSQSGHNTVSWYQQALGQGPQFIFQYYREEENGRGNFPPRFSGLQFPNYSSELNVNALELDDSALYLCASSLVRQNTEAFFGQGTRLTVV.

The chain employs TRBV5-1 and TRBJ2-7; 11 bases fit TRBD2. Germline V CDR1 and CDR2: SGHRS, YFSETQ. J was trimmed by 7 bases and V by 0 bases; bases with no gene match: 6. This CDR3 spans 15 amino acids. As DNA, the CDR3 is TGCGCCAGCAGCTTGGAGGGACTAGCGGTGTTGGAGCAGTACTTC. Its translation is CASSLEGLAVLEQYF.

The chain is built from TRBV25-1 and TRBJ1-1, with D perhaps TRBD1 (6 bases). Trimming left V 6 bases short and J 4 bases short, with 12 bases between. The CDR3 totals 13 residues. Germline V gene data show CDR1 as MGHDK and CDR2 as SYGVNS. The CDR3 sequence is CASSPQGFTEAFF. The CDR3 DNA reads TGTGCCAGCAGCCCACAGGGTTTCACTGAAGCTTTCTTT.

V and J are TRBV9 and TRBJ1-4, with D tentatively TRBD1 (6 bases). Germline assignment: CDR1 SGDLS and CDR2 YYNGEE. There are 15 residues in the CDR3. Deletions cut 0 bases from V and 7 bases from J, with 13 bases between. CDR3 residues: CASSVGHRAGEKLFF. The CDR3 DNA follows: TGTGCCAGCAGCGTAGGGCACAGGGCGGGTGAAAAACTGTTTTTT.

The J gene is TRBJ2-1, the V gene TRBV18, with 11 bases lining up with TRBD2. Trimming at V came to 6 bases and at J to 0 bases, leaving 4 bases not matched to a gene. Germline-derived CDR1 and CDR2 are KGHSH and LQKENI. This CDR3 spans 16 amino acids. The CDR3 spells CASSGTSGSSYNEQFF. The CDR3, as DNA: TGTGCCAGCTCCGGGACTAGCGGAAGCTCCTACAATGAGCAGTTCTTC. Full variable domain (missing parts from reference TRBV18 and TRBJ2-1): NAGVMQNPRHLVRRRGQEARLRCSPMKGHSHVYWYRQLPEEGLKFMVYLQKENIIDESGMPKERFSAEFPKEGPSILRIQQVVRGDSAAYFCASSGTSGSSYNEQFFGPGTRLTVL.

V and J are TRBV5-1 and TRBJ2-3, with D maybe TRBD2 (7 bases). V dropped 4 bases and J dropped 1 base, with 28 bases sitting between them. CDR3 size: 20 residues. In germline, CDR1 is SGHRS, CDR2 YFSETQ. In DNA form, the CDR3 reads TGCGCCAGCAGCCCTAACTGGGGGCGGCCGCGGGAGAGGGGCACAGATACGCAGTATTTT. This gives the protein CASSPNWGRPRERGTDTQYF.

The chain links TRBV28 to TRBJ2-2; D not resolved. Germline V gene lookup returns CDR1 MDHEN and CDR2 SYDVKM. The CDR3 has 10 amino acids. Trimming pared 10 bases from V and 5 bases from J, leaving 5 bases between. The CDR3 is CATSTGELFF. Written as DNA, the CDR3 is TGTGCCACTTCTACCGGGGAGCTGTTTTTT.

This clone was seen a handful of times. The V gene is TRBV6-5, the J gene TRBJ2-5; 11 bases fit TRBD2. Unmatched junction bases numbered 7, after V lost 6 bases and J lost 7 bases. There are 14 residues in the CDR3. Germline assignment: CDR1 MNHEY and CDR2 SVGAGI. CDR3 loop: CASSGLAGGWTQYF. CDR3 bases: TGTGCCAGCAGCGGGCTAGCGGGGGGATGGACCCAGTACTTC.

This sequence joins TRBV28 and TRBJ2-1, with TRBD1 matching over 8 bases. J gave up 3 bases and V 5 bases, and 3 bases lay outside the gene matches. The germline CDR1 and CDR2 sequences are MDHEN and SYDVKM. The CDR3 has 14 amino acids. This CDR3 reads CASSLDRVYNEQFF. CDR3 sequence (DNA): TGTGCCAGCAGTCTGGACAGGGTCTACAATGAGCAGTTCTTC.

V and J are TRBV19 and TRBJ1-3, with 9 bases identical to TRBD1. Looked up from germline, CDR1 is LNHDA and CDR2 is SQIVND (reference sequence). J was trimmed by 2 bases and V by 3 bases; bases with no gene match: 5. The CDR3 covers 16 residues. CDR3 nucleotides: TGTGCCAGTAGTATTGGGACAGGGACTACTGGAAACACCATATATTTT. Amino acids: CASSIGTGTTGNTIYF.

In this sample, this clone turned up once. The chain carries TRBV4-3 and TRBJ2-3; 8 bases agree with TRBD2. Germline V CDR1 and CDR2: LGHNA, YSLEER. CDR3 length: 15 residues. V lost 3 bases to trimming and J lost 5 bases; unmatched junction nucleotides: 7. The CDR3 nucleotides read TGCGCCAGCAGCCAGACCGGGACTAGTAGAGATACGCAGTATTTT. Residues: CASSQTGTSRDTQYF.

The chain employs TRBV12-5 and TRBJ1-1; D not resolved. Looked up from germline, CDR1 is LGHNT and CDR2 is FRNRAP. V was trimmed by 1 base and J by 5 bases, leaving 5 bases between them. The CDR3 covers 12 residues. The CDR3 nucleotides are TGTGCTAGTGGTTTGGGGAGGACTGAAGCTTTCTTT. It codes for CASGLGRTEAFF.

This chain links TRBV28 with TRBJ2-2, with 8 bases matching TRBD1. The CDR3 is 14 residues long. Per germline, CDR1 MDHEN and CDR2 SYDVKM. With 5 bases clipped from V and 5 bases from J, the junction kept 4 bases outside the gene matches. The CDR3 reads CASSSRDRTGELFF. In DNA form, the CDR3 reads TGTGCCAGCAGTAGCCGGGACAGGACCGGGGAGCTGTTTTTT.

The genes are TRBV19 and TRBJ2-6; a weak D match, TRBD1 (6 bases). There are 15 residues in the CDR3. Per the germline V gene, CDR1 is LNHDA and CDR2 is SQIVND (reference sequence). Trimming removed 4 bases at V and 4 bases at J, with 11 bases between. The CDR3 DNA reads as TGTGCCAGTAGTAGACCAGGGGAAGGGGCCAACGTCCTGACTTTC. The encoded protein is CASSRPGEGANVLTF.

Sample share makes this clone medium-sized. This chain connects TRBV4-3 to TRBJ1-1; TRBD1 is a possible D gene (5 bases). The germline gives CDR1 LGHNA, CDR2 YSLEER. CDR3 size: 17 residues. The ends were cut back, 0 bases at V and 1 base at J, with 15 bases in the middle. The CDR3 protein is CASSQEESPGKNTEAFF. DNA of the CDR3: TGCGCCAGCAGCCAAGAAGAATCCCCAGGGAAGAACACTGAAGCTTTCTTT.

V is TRBV19 and J is TRBJ1-5; no definite D call. Trimming cost V 0 bases and J 1 base, with 7 bases left between them. This CDR3 has 15 amino acids. Germline CDR1 is LNHDA and CDR2 is SQIVND (reference sequence). In DNA, the CDR3 is TGTGCCAGTAGTATAGAGGGCTGGAGCAATCAGCCCCAGCATTTT. Its translation: CASSIEGWSNQPQHF.

This chain links TRBV30 with TRBJ1-5, with D uncertain. Germline V CDR1 and CDR2: GTSNPN, SVGIG (reference sequence). The CDR3 totals 18 residues. Trimming took off 5 bases at V and 1 base at J, with 24 bases between the two ends. CDR3 nucleotide sequence: TGTGCCTGGTTCCCTAGAATCCACCCTTTCGGGAGCAATCAGCCCCAGCATTTT. Translated: CAWFPRIHPFGSNQPQHF.

The rearrangement joins TRBV6-5 to TRBJ1-1, with D unresolved. Germline-derived CDR1 and CDR2 are MNHEY and SVGAGI. V lost 0 bases and J lost 1, with 9 bases in between. The CDR3 contains 15 residues. The CDR3 nucleotides read TGTGCCAGCAGTTACTCGCAACGGGGGAACACTGAAGCTTTCTTT. It specifies CASSYSQRGNTEAFF.

The gene calls are TRBV5-1 and TRBJ2-3; possible D gene TRBD2, 5 bases. V lost 0 bases to trimming and J lost 4 bases, with 9 bases between them. The CDR3 totals 14 residues. Germline V gene data show CDR1 as SGHRS and CDR2 as YFSETQ. CDR3 bases: TGCGCCAGCAGCTTGGCGGGGTTCCCAGATACGCAGTATTTT. Protein sequence: CASSLAGFPDTQYF.

J is TRBJ2-3 and V is TRBV7-2, with D unresolved. The CDR3 extends over 14 amino acids. In germline, CDR1 is SGHTA, CDR2 FQGNSA. Trimming removed 1 base at V and 2 bases at J, with 7 bases between. CDR3 sequence: CASSLGLATDTQYF. DNA of the CDR3: TGTGCCAGCAGCTTAGGGTTGGCCACAGATACGCAGTATTTT.

This clone appeared a single time. This chain uses TRBV9 with TRBJ2-2; D call uncertain. The CDR3 covers 14 residues. V lost 6 bases to trimming and J lost 3 bases, with 12 bases between them. Germline V gene data show CDR1 as SGDLS and CDR2 as YYNGEE. This CDR3 is CASTLTRDTGELFF. The CDR3 DNA sequence: TGTGCCAGCACCCTTACACGGGACACCGGGGAGCTGTTTTTT.

J is TRBJ2-1 and V is TRBV11-2; tentative D call: TRBD1 (6 bases). CDR3 length: 15 amino acids. Germline V gene sequence: CDR1 SGHAT, CDR2 FQNNGV. Deletions cut 0 bases from V and 7 bases from J, with 13 bases between. The CDR3 loop is CASSLEGANRNEQFF. CDR3 in DNA: TGTGCCAGCAGCTTAGAGGGGGCGAACAGGAATGAGCAGTTCTTC. The entire variable domain, with the rest obtained from reference TRBV11-2 and TRBJ2-1, is as follows: EAGVAQSPRYKIIEKRQSVAFWCNPISGHATLYWYQQILGQGPKLLIQFQNNGVVDDSQLPKDRFSAERLKGVDSTLKIQPAKLEDSAVYLCASSLEGANRNEQFFGPGTRLTVL.

This chain uses TRBV2 with TRBJ2-4; possible D gene TRBD1, 6 bases. V shed 6 bases and J shed 2 bases, with 11 bases lying between them. Germline values: CDR1 SNHLY, CDR2 FYNNEI. The CDR3 is 14 residues long. CDR3 coding DNA: TGTGCCAGCAGCCCAGACAGGACCAAAAACATTCAGTACTTC. Protein sequence: CASSPDRTKNIQYF. Based on the CDR3 plus reference TRBV2 and TRBJ2-4, the full variable domain is EPEVTQTPSHQVTQMGQEVILRCVPISNHLYFYWYRQILGQKVEFLVSFYNNEISEKSEIFDDQFSVERPDGSNFTLKIRSTKLEDSAMYFCASSPDRTKNIQYFGAGTRLSVL.

This chain connects TRBV19 to TRBJ2-1, with 14 nucleotides matching TRBD2. The length of the CDR3 is 14 residues. V shed 5 bases and J 10 bases; nucleotides not matched to a gene: 4. Per germline, CDR1 LNHDA and CDR2 SQIVND (reference sequence). In DNA form, the CDR3 reads TGTGCCAGTAGTTGGGGACTAGCGGGAGCAGAGCAGTTCTTC. This translates into CASSWGLAGAEQFF.

The V and J genes are TRBV7-3 and TRBJ1-1, with 8 bases matching TRBD1. J gave up 4 bases and V 4 bases, and 5 bases lay outside the gene matches. The germline gives CDR1 SGHTA, CDR2 FQGTGA. This CDR3 contains 14 residues. The CDR3 DNA reads TGTGCCAGCAGCTCCCCAGGGGGCCCCACTGAAGCTTTCTTT. This encodes CASSSPGGPTEAFF.

This clone has ten or more counts. V usage is TRBV6-1 and J usage is TRBJ2-2, with TRBD2 identical over 9 bases. J was trimmed by 5 bases and V by 4 bases; bases with no gene match: 5. This CDR3 is built from 15 residues. Germline V CDR1 and CDR2: MNHNS, SASEGT. CDR3 residues: CASSGLAELTGELFF. The CDR3 DNA reads as TGTGCCAGCAGTGGACTAGCGGAGCTTACCGGGGAGCTGTTTTTT.

The V call is TRBV30, the J call TRBJ2-7; D uncertain. The V end was cut by 4 bases, the J end by 1 base, with 8 bases between. Germline V gene lookup returns CDR1 GTSNPN and CDR2 SVGIG (reference sequence). The CDR3 totals 12 residues. The CDR3 reads CAWKGRSYEQYF. CDR3 bases: TGTGCCTGGAAAGGCAGGTCCTACGAGCAGTACTTC.

This clone has a handful of counts. The chain carries TRBV4-2 and TRBJ2-1; 7 bases match TRBD2. Germline V gives CDR1 LGHNA, CDR2 YNFKEQ. CDR3 size: 16 residues. V shed 0 bases and J 3 bases; nucleotides not matched to a gene: 5. CDR3 in DNA: TGTGCCAGCAGCCAAGAAAGAGCGGGAAACTACAATGAGCAGTTCTTC. As protein: CASSQERAGNYNEQFF.

Comments on this clone: The sample has other DNA sequences that encode this CDR3 too. The chain links TRBV6-5 to TRBJ1-2; D unresolved. The CDR3 loop spans 13 amino acids. Germline lookup yields CDR1 MNHEY and CDR2 SVGAGI. V was trimmed by 4 bases and J by 4 bases, leaving 10 bases between them. The CDR3 protein is CASSSDRGYGYTF. The CDR3 DNA reads as TGTGCCAGCAGTTCGGACCGGGGCTATGGCTACACCTTC.

CDR3 protein: CASSRTPPGGLSTEAFF. CDR3 DNA: TGTGCCAGCAGTCGGACTCCGCCCGGGGGGCTGAGCACTGAAGCTTTCTTT. The chain uses TRBV27 and TRBJ1-1, with D possibly TRBD1 on 6 matching bases. V was pared by 5 bases and J by 4 bases, with 23 bases between. CDR1 and CDR2 from the germline V gene are MNHEY and SMNVEV (reference sequence). The CDR3 runs 17 residues.

For the CDR3, the DNA is TGTGCCAGCAGTTTATCGTCCGCGGGAGCGAGATACTTC. Amino acids: CASSLSSAGARYF. The V and J genes are TRBV28 and TRBJ2-7; 7 bases align to TRBD2. V trimming: 1 base; J trimming: 13 bases; junction bases outside the gene matches: 10. This CDR3 is 13 amino acids long. Germline V gene lookup returns CDR1 MDHEN and CDR2 SYDVKM.